The T cell receptor beta chain under discussion was sequenced for a study of blood T cell repertoires in COVID-19. Overall study: T cells, B-cell-depleted T cells, or PBMCs provided the cDNA or gDNA that served as material.

The ends were cut back, 6 bases at V and 0 bases at J, with 12 bases in the middle. The CDR3 is 14 residues long. Germline V gives CDR1 SQVTM, CDR2 ANQGSEA. In the original processing: Estimates of nucleated cell counts were drawn from the amplification of reference gene primers. TCRdb's table, derived via immunoSEQ multiplex PCR, lists solely in-frame clones and lacks some. V, J and clone size reflect that table, while D and trimming were determined from the DNA. The sample includes some 96,000 clones, roughly 80% of them seen just once. The material sequenced was peripheral blood. This rearrangement joins TRBV29-1 to TRBJ1-3; the D gene is possibly TRBD1 (5 bases). This sequence originates from a man aged 45-65 years with active or convalescent COVID-19. In DNA, the CDR3 is TGCAGCGTAAGGACACCGAGCTCTGGAAACACCATATATTTT. This codes for CSVRTPSSGNTIYF.